This T cell receptor beta chain was captured in a study of cytomegalovirus exposure and HLA in healthy donors. This CDR3 is built from 14 residues. The junction had 8 bases not matched to a gene; V was cut back by 6 bases and J by 4 bases. Germline V gives CDR1 LNHDA, CDR2 SQIVND (reference sequence). With 60 Vbeta and 13 Jbeta primers, the PCR was carried out. Assay: immunoSEQ multiplex PCR; the TCRdb copy retains only in-frame clones and omits some. The table has 100,000 or so clones, 60% to 85% seen once. V gene TRBV19 combines with J gene TRBJ2-7; TRBD2 aligns across 8 bases. This clonotype was obtained from a man aged 50 or older in good health and CMV-seronegative. Sequencing used PBMCs. CDR3 sequence (DNA): TGTGCCAGTAGAGAAGCGGGGGCCTCATACGAGCAGTACTTC. It codes for CASREAGASYEQYF.